The T cell receptor beta chain under discussion was sequenced for a study of blood T cell repertoires in COVID-19. Losses at the gene ends were 6 bases for V and 7 bases for J; bases not matched to a gene: 5. This CDR3 is built from 12 residues. Germline CDR1 WSHSY, CDR2 SAAADI. Repertoires were generated with immunoSEQ multiplex PCR, while TCRdb's copy carries only in-frame clones and drops some. The sample has fewer than 400,000 clones, approximately 88% seen once; the top ten hold around 9.3%. The receptor was derived from a woman under 30 who had recovered from COVID-19. The chain links TRBV10-2 to TRBJ1-1; 7 positions match TRBD1. Sequenced input: PBMCs or T cells enriched from blood (not recorded which). Here the CDR3 reads CASRGDSNEAFF. The CDR3 nucleotides are TGCGCCAGCAGGGGGGACAGCAATGAAGCTTTCTTT.